The 5 T cell receptor beta chains presented below share a single source sample, sequenced in a study of blood T cell repertoires in COVID-19. TCRdb's copy holds only in-frame clones and misses some; the assay was immunoSEQ multiplex PCR. This sample yields 200,000 to 300,000 clones, of which approximately 87% are seen a single time; 6.2% belongs to the top ten. The sample comprised peripheral blood. These receptors all come from a man between 60 and 75 years old with acute or convalescent COVID-19.

The chain has TRBV2 and TRBJ1-1, with a tentative D call TRBD1 (5 bases). The V end was cut by 7 bases, the J end by 8 bases, with 20 bases between. This CDR3 has 14 residues. Germline loops: CDR1 SNHLY, CDR2 FYNNEI. As DNA, the CDR3 is TGTGCCAGCAATGTCGCGGGACGCCATGGAGAAGCTTTCTTT. The encoded protein is CASNVAGRHGEAFF.

The rearrangement joins TRBV18 to TRBJ2-7; 13 nucleotides align to TRBD2. V lost 9 bases to trimming and J lost 5 bases; unmatched junction nucleotides: 4. Germline CDR1 is KGHSH and CDR2 is LQKENI. This CDR3 contains 13 residues. CDR3: CASSGTSGNEQYF. CDR3 bases: TGTGCCAGTTCCGGGACTAGCGGGAACGAGCAGTACTTC.

This chain connects TRBV28 to TRBJ2-4; D possibly corresponds to TRBD2 (5 bases). Per germline, CDR1 MDHEN and CDR2 SYDVKM. V gave up 5 bases and J gave up 0 bases, with 17 bases separating them. This CDR3 is built from 17 residues. The CDR3 DNA sequence: TGTGCCAGCAGTCCTTCTAGGCTAGCCCTAGCCAAAAACATTCAGTACTTC. It translates to CASSPSRLALAKNIQYF.

This clone was found once. The rearrangement links TRBV6-5 to TRBJ2-5; D gene uncertain. With 0 bases removed from V and 2 bases from J, the gap between germline ends came to 10 bases. This CDR3 has 15 residues. Germline lookup yields CDR1 MNHEY and CDR2 SVGAGI. The CDR3 loop reads CASSYSIASQETQYF. For the CDR3, the DNA is TGTGCCAGCAGTTACTCGATAGCATCTCAAGAGACCCAGTACTTC.

The genes are TRBV6-5 and TRBJ2-1, with 10 bases lining up with TRBD2. CDR3 length: 14 amino acids. J lost 9 bases, V lost 4 bases, and 6 bases had no gene match. Germline lookup yields CDR1 MNHEY and CDR2 SVGAGI. This chain's CDR3 is CASSFRTSGAEQFF. Here the CDR3 DNA reads TGTGCCAGCAGTTTCCGGACTAGCGGAGCTGAGCAGTTCTTC.